The clone carrying this TCR beta chain came up a few times. These data come from a study of blood T cell repertoires in COVID-19. Turning to the study itself: COVID-19 samples, acute and convalescent, were from the United States, Italy and Spain. PBMCs, B-cell-depleted T cells, or T cells provided the cDNA or gDNA that made up the material.

As originally analysed: Estimated nucleated cell counts came from reference gene primer amplification. Clones were sequenced by immunoSEQ multiplex PCR, and TCRdb holds only the in-frame ones, with some missing. That table furnishes V, J and clone size, whereas the DNA furnished D and trimming. Counted here are around 94,000 clones, 84% occurring once; the ten biggest clones make up roughly 6.2%. V lost 9 bases, J lost 5 bases, and 5 bases stayed unmatched. Germline values: CDR1 LNHDA, CDR2 SQIVND (reference sequence). The CDR3 contains 13 residues. Sequencing was carried out using peripheral blood. The sequence derives from a man aged 60 to 69 with acute or convalescent COVID-19. V and J are TRBV19 and TRBJ2-3, with 10 bases lining up with TRBD1. The CDR3 bases are TGTGCCAGCCTAGGACAGGGGGGAGATACGCAGTATTTT. This encodes CASLGQGGDTQYF.